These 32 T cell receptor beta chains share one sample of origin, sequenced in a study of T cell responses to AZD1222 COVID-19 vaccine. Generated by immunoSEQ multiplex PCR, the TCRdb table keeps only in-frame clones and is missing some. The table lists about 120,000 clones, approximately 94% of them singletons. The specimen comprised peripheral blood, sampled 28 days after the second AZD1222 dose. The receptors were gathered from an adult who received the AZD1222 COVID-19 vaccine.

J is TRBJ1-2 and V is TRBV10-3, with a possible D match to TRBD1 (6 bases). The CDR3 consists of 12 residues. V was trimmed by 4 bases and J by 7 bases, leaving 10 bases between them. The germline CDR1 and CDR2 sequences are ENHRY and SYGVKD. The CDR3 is CAISGGGGGYTF. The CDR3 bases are TGTGCCATCAGTGGGGGGGGCGGTGGCTACACCTTC.

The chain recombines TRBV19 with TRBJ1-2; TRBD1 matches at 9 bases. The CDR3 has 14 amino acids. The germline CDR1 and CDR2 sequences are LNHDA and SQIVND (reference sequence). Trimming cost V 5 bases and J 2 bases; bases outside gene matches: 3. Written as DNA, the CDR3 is TGTGCCAGTAGTTTCGACAGGGGGAACTATGGCTACACCTTC. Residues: CASSFDRGNYGYTF.

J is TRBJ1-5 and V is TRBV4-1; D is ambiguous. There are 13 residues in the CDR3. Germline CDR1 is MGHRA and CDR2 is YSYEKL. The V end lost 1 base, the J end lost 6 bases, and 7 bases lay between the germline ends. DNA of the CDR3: TGCGCCAGCAGCCAAGCAGAAAGTCAGCCCCAGCATTTT. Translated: CASSQAESQPQHF.

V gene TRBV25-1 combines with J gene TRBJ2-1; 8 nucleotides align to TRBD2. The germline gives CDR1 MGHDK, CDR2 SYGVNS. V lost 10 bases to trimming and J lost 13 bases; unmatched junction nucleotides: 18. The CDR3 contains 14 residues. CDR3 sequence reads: CATRGMGGGPSQFF. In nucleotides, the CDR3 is TGTGCCACCCGAGGGATGGGCGGGGGGCCCTCCCAGTTCTTC.

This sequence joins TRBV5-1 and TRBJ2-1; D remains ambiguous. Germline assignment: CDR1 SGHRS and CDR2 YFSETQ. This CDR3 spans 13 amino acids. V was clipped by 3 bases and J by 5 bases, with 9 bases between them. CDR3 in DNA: TGCGCCAGCAGCTCCGCGCCCCACAATGAGCAGTTCTTC. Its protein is CASSSAPHNEQFF.

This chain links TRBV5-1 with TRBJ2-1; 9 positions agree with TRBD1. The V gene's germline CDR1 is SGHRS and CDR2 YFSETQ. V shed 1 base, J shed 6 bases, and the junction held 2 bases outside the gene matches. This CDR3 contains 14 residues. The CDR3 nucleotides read TGCGCCAGCAGCTTGACAGGGGGCCCCAATGAGCAGTTCTTC. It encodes CASSLTGGPNEQFF.

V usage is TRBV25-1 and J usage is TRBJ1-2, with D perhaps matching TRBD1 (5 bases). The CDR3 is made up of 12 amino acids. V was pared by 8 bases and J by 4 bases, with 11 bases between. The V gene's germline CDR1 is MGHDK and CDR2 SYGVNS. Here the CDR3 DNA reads TGTGCCAGCGCCGGGACTTTCTATGGCTACACCTTC. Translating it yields CASAGTFYGYTF.

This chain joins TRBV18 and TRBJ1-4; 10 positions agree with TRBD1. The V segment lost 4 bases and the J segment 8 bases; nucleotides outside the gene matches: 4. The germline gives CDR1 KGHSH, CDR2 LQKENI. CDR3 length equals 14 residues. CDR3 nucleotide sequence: TGTGCCAGCTCACACCCGGACAGGGGGGAAAAACTGTTTTTT. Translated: CASSHPDRGEKLFF.

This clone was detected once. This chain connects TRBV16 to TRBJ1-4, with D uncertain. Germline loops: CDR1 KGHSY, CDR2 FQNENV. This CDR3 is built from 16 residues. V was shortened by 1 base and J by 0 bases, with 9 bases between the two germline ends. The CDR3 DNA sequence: TGTGCCAGCAGCCAATATCCCGGTTCAACTAATGAAAAACTGTTTTTT. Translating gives CASSQYPGSTNEKLFF. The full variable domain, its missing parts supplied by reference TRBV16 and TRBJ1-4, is GEEVAQTPKHLVRGEGQKAKLYCAPIKGHSYVFWYQQVLKNEFKFLISFQNENVFDETGMPKERFSAKCLPNSPCSLEIQATKLEDSAVYFCASSQYPGSTNEKLFFGSGTQLSVL.

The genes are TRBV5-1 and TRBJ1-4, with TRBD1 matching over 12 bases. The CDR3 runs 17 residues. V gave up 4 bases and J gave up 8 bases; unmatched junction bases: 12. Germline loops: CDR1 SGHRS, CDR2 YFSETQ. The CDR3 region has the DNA TGCGCCAGCAGCAGCATCCCGGGACAGGGGGCTCGCGAAAAACTGTTTTTT. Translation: CASSSIPGQGAREKLFF.

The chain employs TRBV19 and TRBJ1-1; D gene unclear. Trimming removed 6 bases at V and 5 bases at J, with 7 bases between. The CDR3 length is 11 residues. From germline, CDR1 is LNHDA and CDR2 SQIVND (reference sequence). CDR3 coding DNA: TGTGCCAGTAGCTCCGAAACTGAAGCTTTCTTT. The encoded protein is CASSSETEAFF.

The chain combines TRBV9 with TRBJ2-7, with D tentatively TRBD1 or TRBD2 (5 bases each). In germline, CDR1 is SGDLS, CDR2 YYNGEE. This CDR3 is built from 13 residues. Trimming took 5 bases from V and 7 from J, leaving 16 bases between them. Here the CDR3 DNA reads TGTGCCAGCAGGCCGGGACCGGGTAATGAGCAGTACTTC. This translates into CASRPGPGNEQYF.

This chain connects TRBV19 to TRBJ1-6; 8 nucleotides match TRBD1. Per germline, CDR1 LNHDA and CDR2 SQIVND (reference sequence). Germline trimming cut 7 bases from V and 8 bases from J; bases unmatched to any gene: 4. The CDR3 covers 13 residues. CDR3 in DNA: TGTGCCAGTATCGGGACAGGCCATTCACCCCTCCACTTT. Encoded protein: CASIGTGHSPLHF.

The CDR3 DNA reads TGTGCCAGCAGTTGGACCCACAGTTACACTGAAGCTTTCTTT. The encoded protein is CASSWTHSYTEAFF. V is TRBV27 and J is TRBJ1-1; D gene unclear. CDR1 is MNHEY, CDR2 SMNVEV, per germline (reference sequence). Between the trimmed V and J ends, which lost 4 bases and 3 bases, there was a span of 12 bases. The CDR3 is 14 residues long.

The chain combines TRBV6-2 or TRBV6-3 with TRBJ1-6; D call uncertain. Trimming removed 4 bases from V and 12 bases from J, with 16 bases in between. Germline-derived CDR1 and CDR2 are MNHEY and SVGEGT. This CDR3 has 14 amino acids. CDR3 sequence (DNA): TGTGCCAGCAGTTCAGCAGGCCGACGGGGACCCCTCCACTTT. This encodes CASSSAGRRGPLHF.

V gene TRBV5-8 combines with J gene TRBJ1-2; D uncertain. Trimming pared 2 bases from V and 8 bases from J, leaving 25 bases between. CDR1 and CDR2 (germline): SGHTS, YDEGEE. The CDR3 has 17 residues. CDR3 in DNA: TGTGCCAGCAGCTTTGGGCTCTTGGACTTTAGTCCGCGGGGCTACACCTTC. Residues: CASSFGLLDFSPRGYTF.

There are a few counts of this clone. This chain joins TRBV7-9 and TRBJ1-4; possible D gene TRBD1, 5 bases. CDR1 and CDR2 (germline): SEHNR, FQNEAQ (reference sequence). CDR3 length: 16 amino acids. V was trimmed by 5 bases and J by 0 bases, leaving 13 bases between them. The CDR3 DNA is TGTGCCAGCAGCCAGGGAGACGGTGCAACTAATGAAAAACTGTTTTTT. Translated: CASSQGDGATNEKLFF.

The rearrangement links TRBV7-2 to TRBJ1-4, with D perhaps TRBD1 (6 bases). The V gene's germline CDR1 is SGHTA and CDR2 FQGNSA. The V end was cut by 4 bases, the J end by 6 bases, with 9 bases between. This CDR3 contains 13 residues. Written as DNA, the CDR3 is TGTGCCAGCAGCTCGTGGACAGATGAAAAACTGTTTTTT. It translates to CASSSWTDEKLFF.

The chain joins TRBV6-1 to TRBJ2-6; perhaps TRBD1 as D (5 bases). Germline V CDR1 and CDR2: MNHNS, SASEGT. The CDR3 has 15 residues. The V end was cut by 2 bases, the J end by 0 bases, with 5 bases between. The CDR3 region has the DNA TGTGCCAGCAGTGAAAGGGGCTCTGGGGCCAACGTCCTGACTTTC. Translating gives CASSERGSGANVLTF.

The CDR3 nucleotides read TGTGCCAGCAGTGCGACACAGGGATATAGCAATCAGCCCCAGCATTTT. Its translation is CASSATQGYSNQPQHF. The chain joins TRBV6-1 to TRBJ1-5, with TRBD1 as a possible D gene (6 bases). The germline V and J ends were trimmed by 4 bases and 0 bases, with 13 bases remaining between them. Germline lookup yields CDR1 MNHNS and CDR2 SASEGT. The CDR3 is 16 residues long.

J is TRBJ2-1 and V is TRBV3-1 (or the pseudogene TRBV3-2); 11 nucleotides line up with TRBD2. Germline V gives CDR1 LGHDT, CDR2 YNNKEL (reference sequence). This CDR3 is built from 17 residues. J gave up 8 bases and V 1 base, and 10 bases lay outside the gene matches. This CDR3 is CASSQVGSGRVADEQFF. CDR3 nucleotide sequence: TGTGCCAGCAGCCAAGTGGGTAGCGGGAGGGTTGCTGATGAGCAGTTCTTC.

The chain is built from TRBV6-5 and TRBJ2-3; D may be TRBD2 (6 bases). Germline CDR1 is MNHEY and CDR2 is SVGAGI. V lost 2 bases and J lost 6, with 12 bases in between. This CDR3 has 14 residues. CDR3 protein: CASSYGRSGDTQYF. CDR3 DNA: TGTGCCAGCAGTTACGGGAGGAGCGGGGATACGCAGTATTTT.

Written as DNA, the CDR3 is TGTGCCAGCAGCTTAGCAACAGGCGGATACACCGGGGAGCTGTTTTTT. As protein: CASSLATGGYTGELFF. The chain joins TRBV7-6 to TRBJ2-2; a weak D match, TRBD1 (5 bases). The V and J ends lost 0 bases and 3 bases respectively, with 11 bases between them. Germline lookup yields CDR1 SGHVS and CDR2 FNYEAQ. This CDR3 has 16 residues.

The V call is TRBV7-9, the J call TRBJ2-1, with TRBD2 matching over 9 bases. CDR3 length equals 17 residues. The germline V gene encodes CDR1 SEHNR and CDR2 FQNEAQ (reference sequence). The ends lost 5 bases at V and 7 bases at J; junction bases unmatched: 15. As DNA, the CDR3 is TGTGCCAGCAGCCAAAGCGGCGGGAGGGGCCAAGGGAATGAGCAGTTCTTC. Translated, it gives CASSQSGGRGQGNEQFF.

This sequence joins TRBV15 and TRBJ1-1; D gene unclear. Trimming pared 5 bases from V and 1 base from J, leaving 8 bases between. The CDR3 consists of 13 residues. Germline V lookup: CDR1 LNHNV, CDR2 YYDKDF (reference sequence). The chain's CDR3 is CATSGWGNTEAFF. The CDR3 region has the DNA TGTGCCACCAGCGGATGGGGGAACACTGAAGCTTTCTTT. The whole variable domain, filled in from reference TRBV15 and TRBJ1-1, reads DAMVIQNPRYQVTQFGKPVTLSCSQTLNHNVMYWYQQKSSQAPKLLFHYYDKDFNNEADTPDNFQSRRPNTSFCFLDIRSPGLGDTAMYLCATSGWGNTEAFFGQGTRLTVV.

The CDR3 DNA reads TGTGCCAGCAGCTTGGAGGGCAGGGGGCAGGGGGTGAGGTACAATGAGCAGTTCTTC. Amino acid sequence: CASSLEGRGQGVRYNEQFF. The rearrangement joins TRBV5-4 to TRBJ2-1, with TRBD1 matching 8 bases. The CDR3 has 19 residues. With 0 bases clipped from V and 4 bases from J, the junction kept 15 bases outside the gene matches. CDR1 SGHNT and CDR2 YYREEE come from the germline V gene (reference sequence).

CDR3 region: CASSWDPTEQYF. As DNA, the CDR3 is TGTGCCAGCAGCTGGGACCCCACCGAGCAGTACTTC. The V call is TRBV7-9, the J call TRBJ2-7; D tentatively reads TRBD1 or TRBD2 (5 bases each). Germline values: CDR1 SEHNR, CDR2 FQNEAQ (reference sequence). This CDR3 has 12 residues. Between the trimmed V and J ends, which lost 4 bases and 6 bases, there was a span of 10 bases.

The CDR3: CASSSKERENTEAFF. The CDR3 DNA is TGCGCCAGCAGCTCAAAGGAAAGGGAAAACACTGAAGCTTTCTTT. J is TRBJ1-1 and V is TRBV5-1; D gene uncertain. The CDR3 extends over 15 amino acids. V was shortened by 3 bases and J by 2 bases, with 14 bases between the two germline ends. Germline assignment: CDR1 SGHRS and CDR2 YFSETQ.

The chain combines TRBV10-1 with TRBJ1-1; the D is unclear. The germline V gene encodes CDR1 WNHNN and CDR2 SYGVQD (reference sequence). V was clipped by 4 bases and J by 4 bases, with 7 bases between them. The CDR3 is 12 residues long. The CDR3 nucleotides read TGCGCCAGCAGTGGGACGGTCACTGAAGCTTTCTTT. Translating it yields CASSGTVTEAFF.

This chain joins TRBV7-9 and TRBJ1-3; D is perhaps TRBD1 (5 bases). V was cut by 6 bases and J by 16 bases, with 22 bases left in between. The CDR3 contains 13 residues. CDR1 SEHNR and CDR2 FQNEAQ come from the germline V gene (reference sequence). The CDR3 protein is CASRTVGAADWYF. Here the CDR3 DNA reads TGTGCCAGCAGAACCGTCGGGGCTGCGGACTGGTATTTT.

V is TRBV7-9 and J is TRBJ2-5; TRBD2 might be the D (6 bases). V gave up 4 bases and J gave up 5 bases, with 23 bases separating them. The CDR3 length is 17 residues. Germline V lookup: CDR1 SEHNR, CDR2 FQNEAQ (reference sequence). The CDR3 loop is CASSSTSGGIEVETQYF. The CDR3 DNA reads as TGTGCCAGCAGCTCTACCTCTGGGGGGATCGAGGTGGAGACCCAGTACTTC.

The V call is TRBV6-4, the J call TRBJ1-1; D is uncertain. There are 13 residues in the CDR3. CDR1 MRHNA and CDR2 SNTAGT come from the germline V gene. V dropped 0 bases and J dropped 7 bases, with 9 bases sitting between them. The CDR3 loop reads CASSDSPHSEAFF. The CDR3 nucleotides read TGTGCCAGCAGTGACTCTCCACACAGTGAAGCTTTCTTT.